A single T cell receptor (beta chain) is shown here with its context. Participants were aged about 18 to 89 years from 20 to 30 US areas. Either two negative PCRs, clearance, or symptom resolution qualified Cohort 3 donors as recovered. As handled by the study authors: Amplification of reference gene primers provided the estimated nucleated cell counts. The table came from immunoSEQ multiplex PCR; TCRdb's copy has only in-frame clones and leaves some out. Clonal size and the V and J genes are those of that table, whereas D and trimming came from the DNA. The table records hundreds of thousands of clones, 85% of them present only once. The data derive from a study of blood T cell repertoires in COVID-19. Study-level background: Samples taken during acute and convalescent COVID-19 were collected in the United States, Italy and Spain.

The V segment lost 4 bases and the J segment 7 bases; nucleotides outside the gene matches: 7. CDR1 is KGHDR, CDR2 SFDVKD, per germline. The length of the CDR3 is 15 residues. The origin of this receptor is a woman aged 45-60 years who had recovered from COVID-19. This sequence joins TRBV24-1 and TRBJ1-5; 9 bases match TRBD1. The specimen sequenced was PBMCs or T cells enriched from blood (not recorded which). DNA for the CDR3: TGTGCCACCAGTGAGTCCGGGACAGGGACCCAGCCCCAGCATTTT. Protein: CATSESGTGTQPQHF.